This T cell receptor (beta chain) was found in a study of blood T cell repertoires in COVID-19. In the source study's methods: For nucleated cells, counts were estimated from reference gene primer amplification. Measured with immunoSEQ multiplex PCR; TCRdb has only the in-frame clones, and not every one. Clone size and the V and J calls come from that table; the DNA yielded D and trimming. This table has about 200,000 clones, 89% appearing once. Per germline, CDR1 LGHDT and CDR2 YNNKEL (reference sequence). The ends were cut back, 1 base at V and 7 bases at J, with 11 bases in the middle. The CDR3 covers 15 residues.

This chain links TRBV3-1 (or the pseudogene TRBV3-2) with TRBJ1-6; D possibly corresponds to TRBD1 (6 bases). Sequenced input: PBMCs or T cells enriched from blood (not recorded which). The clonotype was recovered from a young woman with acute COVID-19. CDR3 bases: TGTGCCAGCAGCCAAGTGACAGGTAACAATTCACCCCTCCACTTT. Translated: CASSQVTGNNSPLHF.